These 21 T cell receptor beta chains originate from one sample sequenced in a study of T cells after posttransplantation cyclophosphamide. The assay was immunoSEQ multiplex PCR, and TCRdb's table has in-frame clones only and misses some. The sample yields approximately 39,000 clones, without any singletons. The sequenced material came from PBMCs. These receptors were taken from a girl aged 5-17 years in good health, CMV-negative, and a related stem cell transplant donor.

This sequence joins TRBV7-9 and TRBJ1-2; D is perhaps TRBD1 (6 bases). Between the trimmed V and J ends, which lost 0 bases and 4 bases, there was a span of 12 bases. Germline V lookup: CDR1 SEHNR, CDR2 FQNEAQ (reference sequence). The CDR3 loop spans 15 amino acids. CDR3 DNA sequence: TGTGCCAGCAGCTTAGCCCTACAGGGTTTCTATGGCTACACCTTC. Translated, it gives CASSLALQGFYGYTF.

Ten or more counts support this clone. This chain uses TRBV5-5 with TRBJ2-2; 12 bases match TRBD1. Looked up from germline, CDR1 is SGHKS and CDR2 is YYEKEE (reference sequence). CDR3 size: 18 residues. J was trimmed by 3 bases and V by 0 bases; bases with no gene match: 6. The CDR3 sequence is CASSLGGTGGFYTGELFF. Here the CDR3 DNA reads TGTGCCAGCAGCTTGGGGGGGACAGGGGGCTTTTACACCGGGGAGCTGTTTTTT. Using reference TRBV5-5 and TRBJ2-2 for the parts outside the CDR3, the full variable domain is DAGVTQSPTHLIKTRGQQVTLRCSPISGHKSVSWYQQVLGQGPQFIFQYYEKEERGRGNFPDRFSARQFPNYSSELNVNALLLGDSALYLCASSLGGTGGFYTGELFFGEGSRLTVL.

This clone was counted only a few times. V is TRBV12-1 and J is TRBJ2-1; no DNA check was done on the table's D call, TRBD2. TRBV12-1 is tagged as a pseudogene. This CDR3 has 15 amino acids. Here the CDR3 DNA reads TGTGCCAGCAGCTCGGGACTAGCTTCCTACAATGAGCAGTTCTTC. Residues: CASSSGLASYNEQFF.

This clone was recorded many times. The V call is TRBV5-4, the J call TRBJ1-2, with TRBD1 identical over 8 bases. Germline V gene sequence: CDR1 SGHNT, CDR2 YYREEE (reference sequence). The CDR3 is made up of 12 amino acids. V was clipped by 3 bases and J by 8 bases; unmatched bases: 3. The CDR3 loop reads CASSWDRQGYTF. The CDR3 bases are TGTGCCAGCAGCTGGGACAGGCAAGGCTACACCTTC.

The rearrangement links TRBV29-1 to TRBJ2-5; D is ambiguous. The CDR3 contains 14 residues. Trimming took 4 bases from V and 1 from J, leaving 13 bases between them. Per germline, CDR1 SQVTM and CDR2 ANQGSEA. As DNA, the CDR3 is TGCAGCGTTGTGCCTCTTGGGCCCCAAGAGACCCAGTACTTC. Protein sequence: CSVVPLGPQETQYF.

This sequence joins TRBV2 and TRBJ2-1; no clear D. Trimming took 2 bases from V and 4 from J, leaving 12 bases between them. Germline V gene data show CDR1 as SNHLY and CDR2 as FYNNEI. The CDR3 spans 15 residues. The CDR3 loop is CASSESGDLYNEQFF. CDR3 DNA: TGTGCCAGCAGTGAAAGTGGAGACCTTTACAATGAGCAGTTCTTC.

This clone was detected only a few times. The V call is TRBV2, the J call TRBJ1-2, with D perhaps matching TRBD1 (6 bases). The germline V and J ends were trimmed by 6 bases and 7 bases, with 15 bases remaining between them. There are 13 residues in the CDR3. Germline V gives CDR1 SNHLY, CDR2 FYNNEI. CDR3 bases: TGTGCCAGCAGATGGGGGGGGCACGTTGGCTACACCTTC. Encoded protein: CASRWGGHVGYTF.

This clone was recorded a few times. This rearrangement joins TRBV29-1 to TRBJ2-5, with 7 bases matching TRBD1. Germline-derived CDR1 and CDR2 are SQVTM and ANQGSEA. The V and J ends lost 1 base and 5 bases, in that order; junction bases with no gene match: 7. CDR3 size: 14 residues. DNA for the CDR3: TGCAGCGTTGAAGCCCCAGACAGGGTGGAGACCCAGTACTTC. Protein: CSVEAPDRVETQYF.

The CDR3 nucleotides are TGTGCCAGCAGCCCAAGGACTACCCAGGGCGAGACCCAGTACTTC. Translating it yields CASSPRTTQGETQYF. This chain uses TRBV9 with TRBJ2-5; the D gene is possibly TRBD2 (6 bases). V dropped 4 bases and J dropped 5 bases, with 18 bases sitting between them. This CDR3 is built from 15 residues. The germline V gene encodes CDR1 SGDLS and CDR2 YYNGEE.

This clone appeared many times. The chain carries TRBV5-4 and TRBJ1-2; tentative D call: TRBD1 (5 bases). V lost 2 bases and J 3 bases, leaving 11 bases between the germline ends. This CDR3 is built from 14 residues. Germline V gene data show CDR1 as SGHNT and CDR2 as YYREEE (reference sequence). CDR3 in amino acids: CASSFRGGDYGYTF. The CDR3 DNA is TGTGCCAGCAGCTTTCGTGGAGGGGACTATGGCTACACCTTC.

This clone was counted at least ten times. V and J are TRBV19 and TRBJ2-3; 8 bases fit TRBD2. The CDR3 totals 13 residues. From germline, CDR1 is LNHDA and CDR2 SQIVND (reference sequence). The CDR3 DNA reads TGTCTCGCGGGAGGATTGGTAGCAGATACGCAGTATTTT. Translating gives CLAGGLVADTQYF. Full variable domain (outside the CDR3, taken from reference TRBV19 and TRBJ2-3): DGGITQSPKYLFRKEGQNVTLSCEQNLNHDAMYWYRQDPGQGLRLIYYSQIVNDFQKGDIAEGYSVSREKKESFPLTVTSAQKNPTAFYLCLAGGLVADTQYFGPGTRLTVL.

This clone was counted a few times. CDR3 loop: CASSSLYNEQFF. DNA of the CDR3: TGTGCCAGCAGCTCCCTCTACAATGAGCAGTTCTTC. The V and J genes are TRBV7-9 and TRBJ2-1; D ambiguous. Trimming pared 4 bases from V and 3 bases from J, leaving 4 bases between. The CDR3 runs 12 residues. Germline V gene lookup returns CDR1 SEHNR and CDR2 FQNEAQ (reference sequence).

This clone came up a few times. The V and J genes are TRBV5-6 and TRBJ2-5, with D unresolved. Per the germline V gene, CDR1 is SGHDT and CDR2 is YYEEEE. The CDR3 totals 13 residues. The ends were cut back, 3 bases at V and 11 bases at J, with 17 bases in the middle. In DNA form, the CDR3 reads TGTGCCAGCAGCTCCATAGGAGACTTGCCGCAGTACTTC. Its translation: CASSSIGDLPQYF.

The chain recombines TRBV6-5 with TRBJ1-6, with a possible D match to TRBD1 (5 bases). CDR3 length: 15 residues. Germline V gives CDR1 MNHEY, CDR2 SVGAGI. Trimming took off 6 bases at V and 7 bases at J, with 16 bases between the two ends. CDR3 residues: CASRERDGLNSPLHF. For the CDR3, the DNA is TGTGCCAGCAGAGAGAGGGACGGACTAAATTCACCCCTCCACTTT.

This clone was seen many times. The CDR3, as DNA: TGTGCCAGCAGCCGACAGCCGGGACTAGCGGGAGGCTCCTACGAGCAGTACTTC. Protein product: CASSRQPGLAGGSYEQYF. The chain uses TRBV4-2 and TRBJ2-7; 15 positions agree with TRBD2. After removal of 4 bases from V and 0 bases from J, the junction contained 7 bases not matched to a gene. Per the germline V gene, CDR1 is LGHNA and CDR2 is YNFKEQ. The CDR3 extends over 18 amino acids.

This clone was detected many times. The V and J genes are TRBV5-4 and TRBJ1-6, with D uncertain. CDR3 size: 13 residues. Deletions cut 1 base from V and 9 bases from J, with 8 bases between. CDR1 SGHNT and CDR2 YYREEE come from the germline V gene (reference sequence). Here the CDR3 reads CASSLTEGSPLHF. CDR3 DNA: TGTGCCAGCAGCTTGACGGAGGGTTCACCCCTCCACTTT.

The chain employs TRBV28 and TRBJ2-3; 11 bases agree with TRBD2. Germline V gives CDR1 MDHEN, CDR2 SYDVKM. V lost 5 bases, J lost 5 bases, and 6 bases stayed unmatched. The CDR3 extends over 15 amino acids. The chain's CDR3 is CASSPPSGGKDTQYF. The CDR3 DNA is TGTGCCAGCAGTCCGCCTAGCGGGGGGAAAGATACGCAGTATTTT.

The V and J genes are TRBV6-5 and TRBJ2-1; 7 bases agree with TRBD1. With 6 bases clipped from V and 3 bases from J, the junction kept 8 bases outside the gene matches. The CDR3 totals 15 residues. Germline CDR1 MNHEY, CDR2 SVGAGI. The CDR3: CASRLTGAGYNEQFF. The CDR3 nucleotides read TGTGCCAGCAGACTCACAGGGGCGGGCTACAATGAGCAGTTCTTC.

The genes are TRBV28 and TRBJ2-7; 11 positions agree with TRBD2. Germline V CDR1 and CDR2: MDHEN, SYDVKM. The CDR3 consists of 16 residues. V was clipped by 1 base and J by 5 bases; unmatched bases: 7. The CDR3 DNA follows: TGTGCCAGCAGTTTATATCTAGCGGGGGGTATTAACGAGCAGTACTTC. Translating it yields CASSLYLAGGINEQYF.

This clone appeared a few times. The chain employs TRBV6-5 and TRBJ1-5; the D gene is possibly TRBD1 (5 bases). V lost 2 bases, J lost 0 bases, and 8 bases lay in between. The CDR3 is 15 amino acids. Germline V lookup: CDR1 MNHEY, CDR2 SVGAGI. The CDR3 sequence: CASSYGQFSNQPQHF. In DNA, the CDR3 is TGTGCCAGCAGTTACGGACAATTTAGCAATCAGCCCCAGCATTTT.

In this sample, this clone turned up many times. The chain joins TRBV5-1 to TRBJ1-6; D is perhaps TRBD1 (5 bases). The CDR3 is 16 amino acids. Germline loops: CDR1 SGHRS, CDR2 YFSETQ. Trimming stripped 0 bases from V and 0 bases from J, with 7 bases between. CDR3 nucleotides: TGCGCCAGCAGCTTGGGGCAGGGCTCCTATAATTCACCCCTCCACTTT. Protein sequence: CASSLGQGSYNSPLHF. Combining the CDR3 with reference TRBV5-1 and TRBJ1-6 gives the whole variable domain KAGVTQTPRYLIKTRGQQVTLSCSPISGHRSVSWYQQTPGQGLQFLFEYFSETQRNKGNFPGRFSGRQFSNSRSEMNVSTLELGDSALYLCASSLGQGSYNSPLHFGNGTRLTVT.